This T cell receptor beta chain was observed in a study of T-cell reconstitution after alpha-beta-depleted transplantation in children. The CDR3 contains 15 residues. Trimming pared 9 bases from V and 5 bases from J, leaving 19 bases between. The germline V gene has CDR1 ENHRY and CDR2 SYGVKD. Study-wide results and caveats: Surviving recipient T cells and thymic progenitors accounted for the high day-60 TCRbeta diversity observed in some patients. The origin of alpha-beta T cells about two months after transplant was reportedly several hundred expanded graft clones.

To note about this clonotype: Its antigen is not known.

Unique molecular identifiers were incorporated into the prepared TCRbeta library. MiXCR, applied by TCRdb to the PCR reads, yields one record per CDR3 protein. The sample has some 140,000 distinct CDR3 sequences, more than 9.5% seen once. The V gene is TRBV10-3, the J gene TRBJ2-2; the D gene is possibly TRBD2 (5 bases). This TCR was sampled from a girl under three years old who had a stem cell transplant for combined immunodeficiency, so the T cells may come from the graft donor. Sequenced material: PBMCs, mostly from graft donor cells, taken 180 days after TCRalphabeta/CD19-depleted stem cell transplant. The CDR3 DNA is TGTGCCATACGAAGAGGGCCGGCCGTTACCGGGGAGCTGTTTTTT. This sequence encodes CAIRRGPAVTGELFF.